The T cell receptor beta chain described here comes from a study of siplizumab effects on memory and regulatory T cells (dated 2019 in TCRdb). The study in broad terms: The study examined how the anti-CD2 antibody siplizumab affects alloreactive T-cell subsets in allogeneic mixed lymphocyte reactions built from human PBMCs. The investigation overall reported the following: Because sequences below about 10^-5 frequency were poorly captured, only a minor fraction of alloreactive clones could be mapped to unstimulated subsets. Whether proliferating Tregs from siplizumab cultures were suppressive was not functionally confirmed. Siplizumab significantly lowered the cumulative frequency of alloreactive sequences that could be traced to unstimulated CD4+ memory T cells. About 80-96% of proliferating CD4+ or CD8+ clones could not be given a naive or memory phenotype. In reactions with siplizumab, an average of 68.8% of mappable alloreactive CD4+ clones were Treg-derived, compared with around 30% in control reactions. Unstimulated naive T cells appeared to be more diverse than memory T cells, and naive cells seemed to make a substantial contribution to the alloresponse.

The germline V gene provides CDR1 SGHTA and CDR2 FQGNSA. The CDR3 contains 15 residues, cysteine and phenylalanine counted. The kept DNA is CDR3 alone, 45 bases in frame from the first base. Cut back by 5 bases and 0 bases, the V and J ends lie 14 bases apart. This clone was seen once. Its antigen is still unknown. Per-nucleotide qualities are absent, and no much larger clonotype sits a single base away. Receptor libraries were prepared by the immunoSEQ multiplex PCR assay. About 10^5 TCR templates per sample were assayed by the deep sequencing platform. Genomic DNA extracted from sorted T cells was used for TCRbeta CDR3 sequencing. For the original study's pipeline: The R programming language was used for clonal analysis of the TCRbeta CDR3 data. Comparing unstimulated samples against CFSE-low samples taken after the reaction was how alloreactive CD4+ and CD8+ clones were defined. Alloreactive CD4+ clones were assigned to regulatory or non-regulatory origin by matching sequences to sorted unstimulated Treg and non-Treg repertoires. As stored in TCRdb, this immuneACCESS dataset retains in-frame rearrangements with V and J assigned. A fraction of the clones does not appear; measured against another copy, unresolved V genes explain less than half of the discrepancy, and the remainder lacks a known reason. That table gives V, J and clone size, and the DNA gave D and trimming. The sample table holds approximately 100,000 clones, of which about 91% were seen once. Together, the top ten hold approximately 0.71% of the sample.

TCRbeta CDR3 sequencing was performed on sorted unstimulated T cells and on proliferating T cells recovered from mixed lymphocyte reactions. Fresh whole blood from around 11 HLA-typed healthy donors was used to isolate PBMCs. To map where alloreactive clones came from, CD4+ regulatory T cells in the unstimulated state were FACS-sorted. This receptor chain uses TRBV7-2 and TRBJ2-7; the D call is possibly TRBD1 or TRBD2, each sharing 7 bases. The sample taken for sequencing was Tregs sorted from blood. The receptor comes from a human donor in good health. DNA sequence: TGTGCCAGCAGCCGACAGGGAGGGACCTCCTACGAGCAGTACTTC. Its protein is CASSRQGGTSYEQYF. The CDR3 plus the reference TRBV7-2 and TRBJ2-7 genes for the other parts give the full variable domain: GAGVSQSPSNKVTEKGKDVELRCDPISGHTALYWYRQSLGQGLEFLIYFQGNSAPDKSGLPSDRFSAERTGGSVSTLTIQRTQQEDSAVYLCASSRQGGTSYEQYFGPGTRLTVT.